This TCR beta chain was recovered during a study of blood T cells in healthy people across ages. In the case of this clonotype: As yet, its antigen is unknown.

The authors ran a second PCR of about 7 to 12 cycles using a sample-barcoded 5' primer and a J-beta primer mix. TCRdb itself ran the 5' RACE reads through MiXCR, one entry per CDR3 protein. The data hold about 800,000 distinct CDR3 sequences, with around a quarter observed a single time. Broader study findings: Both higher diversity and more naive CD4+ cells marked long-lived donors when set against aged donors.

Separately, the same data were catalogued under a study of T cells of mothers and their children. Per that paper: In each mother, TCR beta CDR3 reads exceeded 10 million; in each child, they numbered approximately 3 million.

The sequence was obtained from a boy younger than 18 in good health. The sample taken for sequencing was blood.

The DNA of the CDR3 is TGTGCCAGCAGCCCTGGGGCTGATGGGCAAGAGACCCAGTACTTC. Residues: CASSPGADGQETQYF. The chain carries TRBV28 and TRBJ2-7, with D possibly TRBD1 on 5 matching bases. The J call may be faulty, since TRBJ2-5 better matches the DNA end. CDR1 MDHEN and CDR2 SYDVKM come from the germline V gene. This CDR3 has 15 residues.